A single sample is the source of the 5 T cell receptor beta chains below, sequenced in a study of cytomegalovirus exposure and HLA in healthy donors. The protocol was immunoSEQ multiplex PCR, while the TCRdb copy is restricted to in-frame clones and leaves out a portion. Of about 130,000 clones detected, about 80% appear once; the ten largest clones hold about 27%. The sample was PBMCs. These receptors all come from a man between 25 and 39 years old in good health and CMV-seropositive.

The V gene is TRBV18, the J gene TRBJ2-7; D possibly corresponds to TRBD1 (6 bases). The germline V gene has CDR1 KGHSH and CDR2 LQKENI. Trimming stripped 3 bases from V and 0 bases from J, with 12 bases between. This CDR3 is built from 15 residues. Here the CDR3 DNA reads TGTGCCAGCTCACCGCAGGGACAAGCCTCCTACGAGCAGTACTTC. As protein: CASSPQGQASYEQYF.

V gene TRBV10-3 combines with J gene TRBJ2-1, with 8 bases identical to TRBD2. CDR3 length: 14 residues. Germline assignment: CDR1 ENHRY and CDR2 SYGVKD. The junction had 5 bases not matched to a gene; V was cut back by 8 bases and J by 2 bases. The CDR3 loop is CAIRGTSAYNEQFF. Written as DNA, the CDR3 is TGTGCCATCCGCGGGACTAGTGCCTACAATGAGCAGTTCTTC.

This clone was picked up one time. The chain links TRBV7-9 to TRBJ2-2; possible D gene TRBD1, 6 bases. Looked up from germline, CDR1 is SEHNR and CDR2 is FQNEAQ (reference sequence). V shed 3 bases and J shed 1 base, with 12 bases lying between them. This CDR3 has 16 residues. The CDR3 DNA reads TGTGCCAGCAGCTTCCGACCGGGACAGAACACCGGGGAGCTGTTTTTT. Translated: CASSFRPGQNTGELFF.

CDR3 nucleotide sequence: TGTGCCAGCAGCGTGGCCTCCCTCTACGAGCAGTACTTC. As protein: CASSVASLYEQYF. This chain connects TRBV7-6 to TRBJ2-7, with unresolved D. The CDR3 is 13 amino acids. Trimming took off 5 bases at V and 3 bases at J, with 11 bases between the two ends. Germline V gene lookup returns CDR1 SGHVS and CDR2 FNYEAQ.

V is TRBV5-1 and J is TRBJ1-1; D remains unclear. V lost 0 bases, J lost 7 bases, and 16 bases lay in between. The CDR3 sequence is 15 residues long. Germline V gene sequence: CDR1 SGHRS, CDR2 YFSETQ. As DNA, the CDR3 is TGCGCCAGCAGCTTGGAATCGGTGACCTCGGGTGAAGCTTTCTTT. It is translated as CASSLESVTSGEAFF. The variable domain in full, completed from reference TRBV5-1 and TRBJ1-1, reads KAGVTQTPRYLIKTRGQQVTLSCSPISGHRSVSWYQQTPGQGLQFLFEYFSETQRNKGNFPGRFSGRQFSNSRSEMNVSTLELGDSALYLCASSLESVTSGEAFFGQGTRLTVV.